The clone carrying this TCR beta chain turned up a few times. The target antigen is unknown. This specimen belongs to a study of vaccination and CD4 T cells after COVID-19. In the study overall: Convalescent cases comprised about ten mild and one severe, all SARS-CoV-2 positive by nasal swab PCR. Comprising six males and four females, the convalescent participants counted two Hispanic individuals among them. Post-vaccination samples were procured at a median of around 79 days following dose two (range 14 to 241).

With the Oncomine TCR Beta short-read assay, DNA from cultured CD4+ T cells was sequenced. Genomic DNA was isolated from CD4+ T cells that had been cultured. TCRdb re-derived calls from the PCR reads in MiXCR, one entry per CDR3 protein. The sample records under 14,000 distinct CDR3 sequences, roughly 24% being singletons. CDR1 and CDR2 (germline): WNHNN, SYGVQD (reference sequence). V was trimmed by 8 bases and J by 0 bases, leaving 11 bases between them. There are 13 residues in the CDR3. Treatment defined: approximately 9-day PBMC culture with coronavirus spike peptide pools or control peptides (ViraFEST assay).

The TCR originated in a human donor who had recovered from COVID-19. The sample in question was CD4+ T cells from blood, cultured in vitro, obtained after SARS-CoV-2 vaccination. This sequence joins TRBV10-1 and TRBJ2-7, with D perhaps TRBD1 (6 bases). The CDR3 bases are TGCGCCAGCTCCAGGGGCCCCTCCTACGAGCAGTACTTC. Residues: CASSRGPSYEQYF.